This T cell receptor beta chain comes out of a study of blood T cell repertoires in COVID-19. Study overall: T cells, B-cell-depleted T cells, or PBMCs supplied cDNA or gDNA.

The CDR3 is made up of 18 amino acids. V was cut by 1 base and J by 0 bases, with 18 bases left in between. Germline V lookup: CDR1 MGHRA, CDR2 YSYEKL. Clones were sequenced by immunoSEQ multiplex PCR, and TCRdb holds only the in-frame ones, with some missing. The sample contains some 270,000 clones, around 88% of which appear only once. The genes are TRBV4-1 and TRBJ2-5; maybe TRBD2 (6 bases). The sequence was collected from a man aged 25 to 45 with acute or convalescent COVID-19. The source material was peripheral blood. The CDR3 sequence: CASSQGTSSIAYQETQYF. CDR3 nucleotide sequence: TGCGCCAGCAGCCAAGGAACTAGCTCCATCGCGTACCAAGAGACCCAGTACTTC.